This T cell receptor (beta chain) was documented in a study of control samples from healthy donors and cancer patients. Libraries were prepared by immunoSEQ multiplex PCR; TCRdb keeps only in-frame clonotypes and omits some of them. Seen here are about 130,000 clones, around 93% observed once, and the top ten hold approximately 8.6%. Trimming took 5 bases from V and 5 from J; bases not matched to a gene: 5. The length of the CDR3 is 13 residues. Germline lookup yields CDR1 MGHDK and CDR2 SYGVNS. This chain connects TRBV25-1 to TRBJ1-2, with 7 bases matching TRBD1. The specimen sequenced was blood. This clonotype was obtained from a man younger than 35 in good health. For the CDR3, the DNA is TGTGCCAGCAGTCTCGGACAGGCATATGGCTACACCTTC. Protein sequence: CASSLGQAYGYTF.